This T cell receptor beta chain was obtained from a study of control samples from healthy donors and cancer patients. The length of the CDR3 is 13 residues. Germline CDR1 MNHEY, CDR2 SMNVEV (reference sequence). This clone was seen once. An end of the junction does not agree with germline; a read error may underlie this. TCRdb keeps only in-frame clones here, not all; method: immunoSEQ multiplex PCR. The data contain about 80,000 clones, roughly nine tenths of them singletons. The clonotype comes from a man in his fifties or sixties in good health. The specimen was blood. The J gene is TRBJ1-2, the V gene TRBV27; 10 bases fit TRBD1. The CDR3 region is CASSGGQGRDYTF. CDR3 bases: TGTGCTAGCAGTGGGGGACAGGGGAGAGACTACACCTTC.